A single sample is the source of the 26 T cell receptor beta chains below, sequenced in a study of human T cells and chemical hapten exposure. In TCRdb, the RACE reads were re-called with MiXCR into one record per CDR3 protein. The sample includes over 50,000 distinct CDR3 sequences, 9.5% to 11% seen only once; the top ten take around 1.8%. Time point noted: patch test 1, 2 weeks after DPC sensitization. Described treatment: therapeutic diphenylcyclopropenone sensitization with weekly scalp DPC. Unfractionated whole blood served as the source for total RNA extraction. Sample: whole blood, taken in connection with sensitization to the hapten diphenylcyclopropenone (DPC). The origin of the receptors is a woman aged 40 to 50 with alopecia areata. Some clones in this sample may be carry-over from other donors' samples.

This clonotype was seen only a few times. The chain links TRBV18 to TRBJ1-1; D gene ambiguous. V was shortened by 1 base and J by 0 bases, with 3 bases between the two germline ends. The V gene's germline CDR1 is KGHSH and CDR2 LQKENI. The CDR3 extends over 13 amino acids. CDR3: CASSPLVNTEAFF. The CDR3 DNA sequence: TGTGCCAGCTCACCACTAGTGAACACTGAAGCTTTCTTT.

The table lists this clonotype with many counts. DNA of the CDR3: TGTGCCAGCAGCAAGTGGGACAGAAAAGAGCAGTACTTC. It encodes CASSKWDRKEQYF. V is TRBV21-1 and J is TRBJ2-7; the table's TRBD1 call for D was not verified on the DNA. TRBV21-1 is a known pseudogene. The CDR3 covers 13 residues.

In this sample, this clonotype turned up a few times. This chain joins TRBV4-1 and TRBJ2-2, with no clear D. Looked up from germline, CDR1 is MGHRA and CDR2 is YSYEKL. V lost 3 bases and J lost 6, with 11 bases in between. CDR3 length: 14 amino acids. The CDR3 protein is CASSHPDNPGELFF. The CDR3 nucleotides are TGCGCCAGCAGCCACCCCGACAACCCCGGGGAGCTGTTTTTT.

V gene TRBV12-3 or TRBV12-4 combines with J gene TRBJ2-2, with unresolved D. V lost 5 bases and J 8 bases, leaving 6 bases between the germline ends. The CDR3 contains 11 residues. The CDR3 coding sequence is TGTGCCAGCAGTATTAAAGGGGAGCTGTTTTTT. It codes for CASSIKGELFF.

The chain carries TRBV5-8 and TRBJ2-5, with 8 bases aligning to TRBD1. This CDR3 has 13 amino acids. The germline gives CDR1 SGHTS, CDR2 YDEGEE. V lost 6 bases and J lost 2; bases outside the gene matches: 3. The CDR3 sequence is CASTRQGQETQYF. The CDR3, as DNA: TGTGCCAGCACCCGACAGGGGCAAGAGACCCAGTACTTC.

Ten or more counts support this clonotype. The V gene is TRBV11-3, the J gene TRBJ1-1; no firm D call. The V end was cut by 2 bases, the J end by 0 bases, with 13 bases between. The V gene's germline CDR1 is SGHNT and CDR2 YENEEA. The CDR3 extends over 16 amino acids. The CDR3 DNA follows: TGTGCCAGCAGCTTATTACTGGGAATAATGAACACTGAAGCTTTCTTT. Translated, it gives CASSLLLGIMNTEAFF.

This clonotype was seen repeatedly, ten times or more. This chain connects TRBV12-3 or TRBV12-4 to TRBJ1-2; 7 bases are shared with TRBD1. After removal of 7 bases from V and 2 bases from J, the junction contained 7 bases not matched to a gene. The CDR3 spans 14 residues. CDR3 sequence: CASTVGQWNYGYTF. The CDR3 bases are TGTGCCAGCACCGTGGGACAGTGGAACTATGGCTACACCTTC.

The rearrangement links TRBV4-1 to TRBJ2-1; 8 bases are a match to TRBD1. The CDR3 has 16 amino acids. Trimming took 4 bases from V and 6 from J; bases not matched to a gene: 11. Germline-derived CDR1 and CDR2 are MGHRA and YSYEKL. The chain's CDR3 is CASSPQSLTGGNEQFF. CDR3 DNA: TGCGCCAGCAGCCCGCAATCGCTCACAGGGGGCAATGAGCAGTTCTTC.

Many counts were recorded for this clonotype. The rearrangement links TRBV7-3 to TRBJ1-1; D ambiguous. Germline V gene sequence: CDR1 SGHTA, CDR2 FQGTGA. The CDR3 length is 13 residues. Trimming removed 5 bases at V and 1 base at J, with 8 bases between. CDR3 amino acids: CASSQIRNTEAFF. In DNA form, the CDR3 reads TGTGCCAGCAGCCAAATACGGAACACTGAAGCTTTCTTT.

Only a few counts were recorded for this clonotype. Written as DNA, the CDR3 is TGTGCCAGTAGTGTGACAGAATACGAGCAGTACTTC. This codes for CASSVTEYEQYF. The chain couples TRBV19 to TRBJ2-7, with D perhaps TRBD1 (5 bases). Trimming left V 5 bases short and J 4 bases short, with 9 bases between. Germline-derived CDR1 and CDR2 are LNHDA and SQIVND (reference sequence). The CDR3 covers 12 residues.

There are a few counts of this clonotype. The V and J genes are TRBV2 and TRBJ1-5; D gene uncertain. This CDR3 has 14 amino acids. Germline loops: CDR1 SNHLY, CDR2 FYNNEI. V was shortened by 2 bases and J by 3 bases, with 8 bases between the two germline ends. The CDR3 sequence is CASSEFDINQPQHF. In nucleotides, the CDR3 is TGTGCCAGCAGTGAATTTGATATCAATCAGCCCCAGCATTTT.

This clonotype was counted only a few times. The chain employs TRBV11-2 and TRBJ2-1, with 7 bases lining up with TRBD2. Germline V gene sequence: CDR1 SGHAT, CDR2 FQNNGV. This CDR3 spans 16 amino acids. The V and J ends lost 1 base and 0 bases, in that order; junction bases with no gene match: 3. Written as DNA, the CDR3 is TGTGCCAGCAGCTTAGGAGGCGGGAGCTCCTACAATGAGCAGTTCTTC. Residues: CASSLGGGSSYNEQFF.

Ten or more counts support this clonotype. V gene TRBV5-1 combines with J gene TRBJ2-3, with 8 bases lining up with TRBD2. V dropped 4 bases and J dropped 3; count of bases not matched to a gene: 10. CDR3 size: 16 residues. CDR1 and CDR2 (germline): SGHRS, YFSETQ. The CDR3 DNA follows: TGCGCCAGCAGCCTCCAGCCGGGACTAGGGACAGATACGCAGTATTTT. Encoded protein: CASSLQPGLGTDTQYF.

With regard to this clonotype: With a much larger clone just one base away, this may be a read error. The chain has TRBV28 and TRBJ2-7; 10 bases align to TRBD1. The CDR3 covers 16 residues. Germline V gene data show CDR1 as MDHEN and CDR2 as SYDVKM. The CDR3 is CASSSWGQGNSYGQYF. CDR3 coding DNA: TGTGCCAGCAGTTCCTGGGGACAGGGGAACTCCTACGGGCAGTACTTC.

This clonotype came up many times. The chain combines TRBV4-1 with TRBJ2-1; D is unresolved. CDR1 MGHRA and CDR2 YSYEKL come from the germline V gene. V lost 4 bases to trimming and J lost 6 bases, with 16 bases between them. The CDR3 extends over 15 amino acids. The DNA for the CDR3 is TGCGCCAGCAGCCGACTCGAGGATCGCAGCAATGAGCAGTTCTTC. Translating gives CASSRLEDRSNEQFF.

This clonotype was recorded many times. The chain has TRBV5-1 and TRBJ2-5, with 10 positions matching TRBD1. Germline loops: CDR1 SGHRS, CDR2 YFSETQ. This CDR3 region has 14 residues. Trimming took 4 bases from V and 2 from J; bases not matched to a gene: 2. The CDR3 here is CASSTGQGQETQYF. CDR3 in DNA: TGCGCCAGCAGCACGGGACAGGGGCAAGAGACCCAGTACTTC.

Here the CDR3 reads CASGRTANTEAFF. DNA for the CDR3: TGTGCCAGCGGGAGGACAGCGAACACTGAAGCTTTCTTT. The chain is built from TRBV28 and TRBJ1-1, with D possibly matching TRBD1 (6 bases). V was cut by 8 bases and J by 1 base, with 11 bases left in between. The V gene's germline CDR1 is MDHEN and CDR2 SYDVKM. The CDR3 totals 13 residues.

The sample holds a few counts of this clonotype. The CDR3: CASGDRDRFYGYTF. The CDR3 DNA is TGTGCCAGCGGTGACAGGGATAGGTTCTATGGCTACACCTTC. This chain connects TRBV6-6 to TRBJ1-2, with 7 bases that match TRBD1. CDR1 is MNHNY and CDR2 is SVGAGI in the germline V gene (reference sequence). The CDR3 consists of 14 residues. With V trimmed by 8 bases and J by 4 bases, 10 bases remained unmatched.

This clonotype occurred a few times. The chain joins TRBV12-3 or TRBV12-4 to TRBJ2-1; D perhaps matches TRBD1 (5 bases). The V end was cut by 2 bases, the J end by 9 bases, with 14 bases between. The CDR3 is made up of 14 amino acids. This chain's CDR3 is CASSLSGQGGEQFF. The CDR3 DNA follows: TGTGCCAGCAGTTTATCGGGCCAGGGCGGTGAGCAGTTCTTC.

This clonotype occurred many times. This sequence joins TRBV7-9 and TRBJ1-2; possibly TRBD1 for D (5 bases). The CDR3 runs to 15 residues. Germline V gives CDR1 SEHNR, CDR2 FQNEAQ (reference sequence). V lost 0 bases, J lost 2 bases, and 10 bases lay in between. The chain's CDR3 is CASSLAPGPNYGYTF. In nucleotides, the CDR3 is TGTGCCAGCAGCTTAGCTCCGGGGCCCAACTATGGCTACACCTTC.

This clonotype was picked up a small number of times. The chain carries TRBV5-1 and TRBJ2-2, with D perhaps matching TRBD2 (6 bases). The CDR3 is 15 residues long. Trimming left V 3 bases short and J 4 bases short, with 13 bases between. The germline gives CDR1 SGHRS, CDR2 YFSETQ. Here the CDR3 DNA reads TGCGCCAGCAGCTCGGGACTTTCACGCACCGGGGAGCTGTTTTTT. This gives the protein CASSSGLSRTGELFF.

J is TRBJ2-1 and V is TRBV27; D might be TRBD2 (5 bases). Germline loops: CDR1 MNHEY, CDR2 SMNVEV (reference sequence). V was pared by 8 bases and J by 0 bases, with 11 bases between. The CDR3 totals 14 residues. In DNA, the CDR3 is TGTGCCAGCCGGGAAGACATCTCCTACAATGAGCAGTTCTTC. Translated, it gives CASREDISYNEQFF.

This clonotype was seen once. The final CDR3 position lacks the conserved phenylalanine or tryptophan, pointing to a likely read error. J is TRBJ1-4 and V is TRBV3-1, with TRBD1 as a possible D gene (5 bases). CDR1 and CDR2 from the germline V gene are LGHDT and YNNKEL (reference sequence). CDR3 size: 14 residues. V was cut by 0 bases and J by 6 bases, with 8 bases left in between. CDR3 sequence reads: CASSQERGYEKLFL. CDR3 DNA: TGTGCCAGCAGCCAAGAAAGGGGCTATGAAAAACTGTTTCTT.

This clonotype was seen repeatedly, ten times or more. This chain uses TRBV6-5 with TRBJ1-1; D may be TRBD1 (5 bases). This CDR3 is built from 14 residues. The V end was cut by 2 bases, the J end by 4 bases, with 11 bases between. Germline V gives CDR1 MNHEY, CDR2 SVGAGI. CDR3: CASSYPGRGTEAFF. The CDR3 DNA reads TGTGCCAGCAGTTACCCGGGGAGGGGCACTGAAGCTTTCTTT.

This clonotype has a handful of counts. V and J are TRBV29-1 and TRBJ2-5; D is undetermined. The CDR3 extends over 12 amino acids. V gave up 4 bases and J gave up 6 bases, with 12 bases separating them. Looked up from germline, CDR1 is SQVTM and CDR2 is ANQGSEA. DNA of the CDR3: TGCAGCGTTGGGACCCCGGAGCAGACCCAGTACTTC. Protein product: CSVGTPEQTQYF.

This clonotype was detected ten times or more. This chain uses TRBV7-3 with TRBJ2-3, with D tentatively TRBD1 or TRBD2 (5 bases each). The V gene lost 1 base and the J gene lost 4 bases, with 12 bases spanning the gap. The germline V gene has CDR1 SGHTA and CDR2 FQGTGA. The CDR3 is 15 amino acids. In DNA form, the CDR3 reads TGTGCCAGCAGCTTAATCGGGACCCTGCCAGATACGCAGTATTTT. Protein product: CASSLIGTLPDTQYF.